This T cell receptor beta chain is from a study of blood T cell repertoires in COVID-19. TCRdb keeps only in-frame clones here, not all; method: immunoSEQ multiplex PCR. The data hold tens of thousands of clones, with about nine tenths observed a single time. The ends lost 4 bases at V and 3 bases at J; junction bases unmatched: 6. The CDR3 loop spans 16 amino acids. CDR1 and CDR2 (germline): LGHDT, YNNKEL (reference sequence). The clonotype comes from a human donor in a cohort sampled during active COVID-19. Material for sequencing was peripheral blood. The chain couples TRBV3-1 (or the pseudogene TRBV3-2) to TRBJ2-3, with 11 nucleotides matching TRBD2. CDR3 nucleotide sequence: TGTGCCAGCAGCCGCCGTACTAGCGGGAGTACAGATACGCAGTATTTT. As protein: CASSRRTSGSTDTQYF.